Each of the 11 T cell receptor beta chains below was sequenced from the same sample in a study of OX40 agonist ivuxolimab in advanced cancers. Library construction relied on the immunoSEQ multiplex PCR assay. TCRdb obtained this table from immuneACCESS and retained in-frame rearrangements with V and J assigned. These tables miss some clones; where compared with another copy, unresolved V genes account for less than half of the shortfall, and the remainder is unexplained. The sample records 50,000 to 60,000 clones, approximately 89% of which are singletons. Over 5% of the sample is held by the ten biggest clonotypes. Source: CD4+ or CD8+ T cells sorted from blood, taken in a trial of the OX40 agonist ivuxolimab. The receptors come from an adult with an advanced solid tumor such as melanoma, head and neck, liver or kidney cancer.

In its sample, this clone was seen once. The V call is TRBV5-4, the J call TRBJ2-7; possible D gene TRBD2, 5 bases. Trimming took 3 bases from V and 0 from J, leaving 10 bases between them. Germline V gene data show CDR1 as SGHNT and CDR2 as YYREEE (reference sequence). The CDR3 is 14 amino acids. The CDR3: CASSSTGSSYEQYV. The DNA of the CDR3 is TGTGCCAGCAGCTCCACGGGGAGCTCCTACGAGCAGTACGTC.

The chain links TRBV29-1 to TRBJ2-1; D gene uncertain. The CDR3 loop spans 13 amino acids. The V end lost 7 bases, the J end lost 0 bases, and 10 bases lay between the germline ends. Germline assignment: CDR1 SQVTM and CDR2 ANQGSEA. This CDR3 is CSGFLVSYNEQFF. Here the CDR3 DNA reads TGCAGCGGGTTCCTGGTCTCCTACAATGAGCAGTTCTTC.

The chain uses TRBV11-2 and TRBJ2-1; D ambiguous. CDR1 SGHAT and CDR2 FQNNGV come from the germline V gene. The CDR3 is 16 residues long. The germline V and J ends were trimmed by 1 base and 0 bases, with 10 bases remaining between them. The CDR3 DNA reads as TGTGCCAGCAGCTTAGGTTTAGGCCACTCCTACAATGAGCAGTTCTTC. This translates into CASSLGLGHSYNEQFF.

V gene TRBV7-9 combines with J gene TRBJ1-2; D is ambiguous. This CDR3 region has 13 residues. Germline-derived CDR1 and CDR2 are SEHNR and FQNEAQ (reference sequence). CDR3 in amino acids: CAIRSTVDYGYTF. The CDR3, as DNA: TGTGCTATCCGGAGCACGGTTGATTATGGCTACACCTTC.

V gene TRBV6-5 combines with J gene TRBJ2-3; possible D gene TRBD1, 6 bases. The V gene's germline CDR1 is MNHEY and CDR2 SVGAGI. This CDR3 spans 15 amino acids. V was cut by 5 bases and J by 5 bases, with 17 bases left in between. The CDR3 loop is CASSPTRTVGDTQYF. CDR3 in DNA: TGTGCCAGCAGTCCAACCCGGACAGTGGGAGATACGCAGTATTTT.

This chain joins TRBV6-6 and TRBJ2-5; TRBD2 matches at 10 bases. Germline V gene data show CDR1 as MNHNY and CDR2 as SVGAGI (reference sequence). The V and J ends lost 2 bases and 2 bases, in that order; junction bases with no gene match: 5. The CDR3 length is 16 residues. The CDR3 spells CASSYTLAGAQETQYF. CDR3 in DNA: TGTGCCAGCAGTTACACCCTAGCGGGAGCTCAAGAGACCCAGTACTTC.

The CDR3: CASSTGTGRYEQYF. The CDR3 DNA is TGCGCCAGCAGCACCGGGACAGGGCGGTACGAGCAGTACTTC. The chain has TRBV4-3 and TRBJ2-7, with 9 bases fitting TRBD1. Germline V lookup: CDR1 LGHNA, CDR2 YSLEER. The CDR3 totals 14 residues. The V segment lost 5 bases and the J segment 4 bases; nucleotides outside the gene matches: 6.

This clone appeared once. The chain carries TRBV27 and TRBJ2-1; D is uncertain. The CDR3 is 15 amino acids. CDR1 MNHEY and CDR2 SMNVEV come from the germline V gene (reference sequence). Trimming took off 2 bases at V and 7 bases at J, with 15 bases between the two ends. For the CDR3, the DNA is TGTGCCAGCAGTTTACCTCGCACACAGCAAAATGAGCAGTTCTTC. It codes for CASSLPRTQQNEQFF.

The V and J genes are TRBV27 and TRBJ2-2; the D gene is possibly TRBD1 (5 bases). Deletions cut 2 bases from V and 5 bases from J, with 6 bases between. The germline gives CDR1 MNHEY, CDR2 SMNVEV (reference sequence). The CDR3 has 13 amino acids. As DNA, the CDR3 is TGTGCCAGCAGTTTAGGGGCTACCGGGGAGCTGTTTTTT. It specifies CASSLGATGELFF.

The chain is built from TRBV28 and TRBJ1-2, with TRBD1 matching 10 bases. Per the germline V gene, CDR1 is MDHEN and CDR2 is SYDVKM. The ends lost 2 bases at V and 4 bases at J; junction bases unmatched: 10. The CDR3 is 17 amino acids. The DNA of the CDR3 is TGTGCCAGCAGTTTACCCACGACAGGGGGCGAGATCTATGGCTACACCTTC. Protein product: CASSLPTTGGEIYGYTF.

This rearrangement joins TRBV5-1 to TRBJ1-1, with D unresolved. V lost 4 bases, J lost 6 bases, and 10 bases lay in between. The CDR3 sequence is 12 residues long. Germline V gene data show CDR1 as SGHRS and CDR2 as YFSETQ. The CDR3 here is CASSPSKAEAFF. CDR3 nucleotide sequence: TGCGCCAGCAGCCCCTCAAAAGCTGAAGCTTTCTTT.